This T cell receptor beta chain derives from a study of cytomegalovirus exposure and HLA in healthy donors. V was pared by 0 bases and J by 3 bases, with 17 bases between. Looked up from germline, CDR1 is SGDLS and CDR2 is YYNGEE. This CDR3 spans 17 amino acids. This clone was seen once. Generated by immunoSEQ multiplex PCR, the TCRdb table keeps only in-frame clones and is missing some. The top ten clones hold less than 3% of a sample with fewer than 200,000 clones, approximately 86% of them seen once. The sample was PBMCs. The rearrangement uses TRBV9 and TRBJ2-3, with D tentatively TRBD1 (6 bases). The clonotype was recovered from a man aged 18 to 29 in good health and CMV-seropositive. CDR3 nucleotides: TGTGCCAGCAGCGTAGGAAGAGAAGGGGGAGTTACAGATACGCAGTATTTT. Translated: CASSVGREGGVTDTQYF.